The 4 T cell receptor beta chains listed next were all sequenced from one sample in a study of blood T cells in healthy people across ages. A second PCR, run for about 6 to 11 cycles, used a sample-barcoded 5' primer plus a J-beta primer mix. From the 5' RACE reads, TCRdb called clonotypes with MiXCR, one entry per CDR3 protein. The table lists over 600,000 distinct CDR3 sequences, 20% to 25% of them singletons. Material for sequencing was blood. The source of these receptors is a man aged 65-85 years in good health.

V is TRBV6-1 and J is TRBJ1-1, with D perhaps TRBD1 (5 bases). The V and J ends lost 3 bases and 4 bases respectively, with 15 bases between them. Germline V gene sequence: CDR1 MNHNS, CDR2 SASEGT. The CDR3 runs 15 residues. The DNA for the CDR3 is TGTGCCAGCAGTGAGGAGGGACCACTGGGCACTGAAGCTTTCTTT. Residues: CASSEEGPLGTEAFF.

This clonotype was recorded many times. This chain uses TRBV20-1 with TRBJ2-1, with 13 bases identical to TRBD2. Germline values: CDR1 DFQATT, CDR2 SNEGSKA (reference sequence). The CDR3 contains 16 residues. V dropped 6 bases and J dropped 4; count of bases not matched to a gene: 9. CDR3 DNA sequence: TGCAGTGCCAACCCGGGGACTAGCGGGGATTACAATGAGCAGTTCTTC. As protein: CSANPGTSGDYNEQFF.

V and J are TRBV21-1 and TRBJ2-4; the table's D call TRBD1 went unverified against the DNA. TRBV21-1 constitutes a pseudogene. The CDR3 contains 15 residues. The CDR3 loop is CADPPRGLAKNIQYF. DNA for the CDR3: TGTGCAGATCCGCCCAGGGGCCTAGCCAAAAACATTCAGTACTTC.

This chain joins TRBV29-1 and TRBJ2-5; D gene uncertain. This CDR3 has 13 residues. V lost 6 bases to trimming and J lost 5 bases, with 16 bases between them. Germline assignment: CDR1 SQVTM and CDR2 ANQGSEA. The CDR3 protein is CSVPTIPSETQYF. The CDR3 DNA reads as TGCAGCGTACCGACAATTCCGTCGGAGACCCAGTACTTC.